This T cell receptor (beta chain) appears in the sequencing data of a study of blood T cell repertoires in COVID-19. Across the study: The origin of the acute and convalescent COVID-19 samples was the United States, Italy and Spain.

Germline V gives CDR1 PRHDT, CDR2 FYEKMQ (reference sequence). The CDR3 sequence is 16 residues long. A word on this clone: Germline is not matched at one junction end, which may reflect a read error.

Libraries were prepared by immunoSEQ multiplex PCR; TCRdb keeps only in-frame clonotypes and omits some of them. The table shows around 250,000 clones, with roughly 89% occurring only once. The chain joins TRBV13 to TRBJ2-5; 7 bases fit TRBD2. The material sequenced was PBMCs or T cells enriched from blood (not recorded which). The source of this sequence is a woman younger than 45 who had recovered from COVID-19. The CDR3 loop reads CASTLDAGAPTETQYF. As DNA, the CDR3 is TGTGCCAGCACCTTAGACGCGGGAGCTCCGACGGAGACCCAGTACTTC.